Listed here are 9 T cell receptor beta chains from one sample, sequenced in a study of T cell responses to AZD1222 COVID-19 vaccine. Sequencing used immunoSEQ multiplex PCR; TCRdb keeps in-frame clones, though not all of them. The data show roughly 180,000 clones, with 94% seen just once and 7% to 9.5% held by the top ten. The sample was peripheral blood, taken on day 0 of AZD1222 vaccination. The receptors were gathered from an adult in good health.

The rearrangement uses TRBV6-4 and TRBJ2-2; 8 bases line up with TRBD2. Trimming at V came to 4 bases and at J to 6 bases, leaving 7 bases not matched to a gene. The CDR3 spans 15 residues. Germline V gives CDR1 MRHNA, CDR2 SNTAGT. The CDR3 coding sequence is TGTGCCAGCAGTGCGGGGACTAGTACGGCCGGGGAGCTGTTTTTT. It specifies CASSAGTSTAGELFF.

This chain connects TRBV19 to TRBJ2-7; 8 bases are shared with TRBD1. The germline V gene has CDR1 LNHDA and CDR2 SQIVND (reference sequence). The V gene end was trimmed by 5 bases and the J gene end by 4 bases; junction bases not matched to a gene: 4. The CDR3 contains 13 residues. DNA for the CDR3: TGTGCCAGTAGTTCTGACAGGGGTTACGAGCAGTACTTC. This translates into CASSSDRGYEQYF.

The rearrangement links TRBV7-9 to TRBJ2-2, with D tentatively TRBD1 or TRBD2 (5 bases each). Between the trimmed V and J ends, which lost 8 bases and 9 bases, there was a span of 7 bases. Germline V CDR1 and CDR2: SEHNR, FQNEAQ (reference sequence). CDR3 length equals 10 residues. CDR3 sequence: CASRGRELFF. In nucleotides, the CDR3 is TGTGCCAGCCGGGGCAGGGAGCTGTTTTTT.

The chain combines TRBV7-2 with TRBJ2-1; perhaps TRBD1 as D (6 bases). Germline loops: CDR1 SGHTA, CDR2 FQGNSA. The V gene lost 6 bases and the J gene lost 9 bases, with 27 bases spanning the gap. The CDR3 has 17 residues. The CDR3 sequence is CASSQTSGAAKRFEQFF. Here the CDR3 DNA reads TGTGCCAGCAGTCAAACCTCAGGGGCGGCGAAGAGGTTTGAGCAGTTCTTC.

V and J are TRBV5-4 and TRBJ2-2, with 9 nucleotides matching TRBD1. The CDR3 sequence is 15 residues long. Unmatched junction bases numbered 4, after V lost 4 bases and J lost 3 bases. Germline CDR1 reads SGHNT; CDR2 reads YYREEE (reference sequence). CDR3 nucleotide sequence: TGTGCCAGCAGCGGGACAGGGATGTACACCGGGGAGCTGTTTTTT. Its protein is CASSGTGMYTGELFF.

The chain employs TRBV6-5 and TRBJ1-5, with D uncertain. Germline V gene lookup returns CDR1 MNHEY and CDR2 SVGAGI. The V end was cut by 10 bases, the J end by 9 bases, with 19 bases between. The CDR3 sequence is 13 residues long. The CDR3 DNA reads TGTGCCACCAAGAGGGCTTTGTTGTCGCCCCAGCATTTT. Its translation: CATKRALLSPQHF.

This clone was seen just once. The gene calls are TRBV9 and TRBJ2-3, with a tentative D call TRBD2 (6 bases). Germline V lookup: CDR1 SGDLS, CDR2 YYNGEE. Trimming took 0 bases from V and 4 from J, leaving 15 bases between them. This CDR3 comprises 16 residues. CDR3 in amino acids: CASSVGPYGGPDTQYF. CDR3 nucleotide sequence: TGTGCCAGCAGCGTAGGACCTTACGGAGGGCCAGATACGCAGTATTTT.

The chain joins TRBV4-1 to TRBJ1-5, with TRBD1 identical over 9 bases. There are 17 residues in the CDR3. Germline V gene sequence: CDR1 MGHRA, CDR2 YSYEKL. The V segment lost 5 bases and the J segment 5 bases; nucleotides outside the gene matches: 13. DNA for the CDR3: TGCGCCAGCAGCGGAGGAACAGGGGGCTCTATCGATCAGCCCCAGCATTTT. Its translation is CASSGGTGGSIDQPQHF.

This chain joins TRBV7-2 and TRBJ2-5; no definite D call. The V end was cut by 5 bases, the J end by 0 bases, with 13 bases between. This CDR3 comprises 15 residues. Germline V gene sequence: CDR1 SGHTA, CDR2 FQGNSA. The CDR3, as DNA: TGTGCCAGCAGCATTAGAGCCCCGTACCAAGAGACCCAGTACTTC. Translating it yields CASSIRAPYQETQYF.